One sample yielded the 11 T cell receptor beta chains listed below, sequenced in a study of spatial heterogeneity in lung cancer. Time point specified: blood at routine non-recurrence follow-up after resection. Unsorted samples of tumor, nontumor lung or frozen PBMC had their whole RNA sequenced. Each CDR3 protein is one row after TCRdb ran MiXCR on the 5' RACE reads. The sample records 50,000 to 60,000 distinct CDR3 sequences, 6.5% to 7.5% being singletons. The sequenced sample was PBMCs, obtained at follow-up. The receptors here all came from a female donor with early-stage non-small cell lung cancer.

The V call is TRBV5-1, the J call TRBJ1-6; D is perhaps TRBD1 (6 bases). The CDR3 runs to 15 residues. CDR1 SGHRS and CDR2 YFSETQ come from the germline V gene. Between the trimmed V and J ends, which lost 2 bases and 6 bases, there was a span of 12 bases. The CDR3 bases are TGCGCCAGCAGCTTACAGGGCAGGGGTAATTCACCCCTCCACTTT. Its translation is CASSLQGRGNSPLHF. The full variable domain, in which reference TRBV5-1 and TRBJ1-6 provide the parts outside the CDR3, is KAGVTQTPRYLIKTRGQQVTLSCSPISGHRSVSWYQQTPGQGLQFLFEYFSETQRNKGNFPGRFSGRQFSNSRSEMNVSTLELGDSALYLCASSLQGRGNSPLHFGNGTRLTVT.

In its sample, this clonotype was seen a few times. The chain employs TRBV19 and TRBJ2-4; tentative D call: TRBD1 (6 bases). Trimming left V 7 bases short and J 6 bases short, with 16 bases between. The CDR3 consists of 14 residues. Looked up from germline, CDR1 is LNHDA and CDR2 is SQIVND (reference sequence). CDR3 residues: CASNHRVKGNIQYF. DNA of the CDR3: TGTGCCAGTAATCACAGGGTCAAGGGAAACATTCAGTACTTC.

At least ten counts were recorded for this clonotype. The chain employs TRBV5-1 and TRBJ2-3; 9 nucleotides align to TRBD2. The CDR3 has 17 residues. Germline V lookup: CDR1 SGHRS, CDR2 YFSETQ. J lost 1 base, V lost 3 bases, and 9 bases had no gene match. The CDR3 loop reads CASSSTTSSGGTDTQYF. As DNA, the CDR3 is TGCGCCAGCAGCTCGACGACTTCTAGCGGGGGCACAGATACGCAGTATTTT.

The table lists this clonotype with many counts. DNA for the CDR3: TGCAGCGTTGCGGGACAGGGAGCCTACGAGCAGTACTTC. Translating gives CSVAGQGAYEQYF. The chain recombines TRBV29-1 with TRBJ2-7; 9 positions agree with TRBD1. Germline assignment: CDR1 SQVTM and CDR2 ANQGSEA. This CDR3 has 13 amino acids. The junction had 3 bases not matched to a gene; V was cut back by 4 bases and J by 2 bases.

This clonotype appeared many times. In DNA, the CDR3 is TGCAGTGCCCCCCTAAGCGGGGGGGCCCGGGAGCAGTTCTTC. This sequence encodes CSAPLSGGAREQFF. The chain links TRBV20-1 to TRBJ2-1; 10 nucleotides align to TRBD2. V was clipped by 6 bases and J by 10 bases; unmatched bases: 12. The CDR3 sequence is 14 residues long. The germline V gene has CDR1 DFQATT and CDR2 SNEGSKA (reference sequence).

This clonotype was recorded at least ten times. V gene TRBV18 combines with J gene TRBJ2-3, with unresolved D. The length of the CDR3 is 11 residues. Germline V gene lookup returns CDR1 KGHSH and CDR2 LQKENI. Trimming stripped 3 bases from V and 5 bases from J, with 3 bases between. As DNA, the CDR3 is TGTGCCAGCTCACCTAAAGATACGCAGTATTTT. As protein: CASSPKDTQYF.

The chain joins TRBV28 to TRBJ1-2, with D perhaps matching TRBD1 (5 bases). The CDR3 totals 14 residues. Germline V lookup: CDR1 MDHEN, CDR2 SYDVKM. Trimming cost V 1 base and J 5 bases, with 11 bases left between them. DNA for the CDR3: TGTGCCAGCAGTTTATCGGCGTCAGGGTATGGCTACACCTTC. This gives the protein CASSLSASGYGYTF.

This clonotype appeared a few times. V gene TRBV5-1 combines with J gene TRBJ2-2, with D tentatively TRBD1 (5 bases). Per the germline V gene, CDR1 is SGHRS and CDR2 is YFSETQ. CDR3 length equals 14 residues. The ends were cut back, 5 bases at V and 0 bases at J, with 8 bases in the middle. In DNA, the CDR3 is TGCGCCAGCAGGAAGACAGCGAACACCGGGGAGCTGTTTTTT. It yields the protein CASRKTANTGELFF.

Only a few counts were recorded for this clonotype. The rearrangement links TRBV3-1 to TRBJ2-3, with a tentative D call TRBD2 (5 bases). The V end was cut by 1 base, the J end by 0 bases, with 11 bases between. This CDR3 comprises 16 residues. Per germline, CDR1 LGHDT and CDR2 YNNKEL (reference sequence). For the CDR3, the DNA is TGTGCCAGCAGCCAAGTTAGCGCGGGTAGCACAGATACGCAGTATTTT. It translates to CASSQVSAGSTDTQYF.

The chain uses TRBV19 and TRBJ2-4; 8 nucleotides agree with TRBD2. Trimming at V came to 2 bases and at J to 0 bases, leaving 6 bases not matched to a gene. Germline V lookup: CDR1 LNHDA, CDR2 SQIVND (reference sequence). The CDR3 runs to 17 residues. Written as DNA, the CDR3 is TGTGCCAGTAGTATAAAAGCGGGGGCTCGAGCCAAAAACATTCAGTACTTC. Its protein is CASSIKAGARAKNIQYF.

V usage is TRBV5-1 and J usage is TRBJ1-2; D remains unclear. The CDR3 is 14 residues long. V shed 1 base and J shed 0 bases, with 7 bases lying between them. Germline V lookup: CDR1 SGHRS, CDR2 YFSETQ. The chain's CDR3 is CASSLTVTNYGYTF. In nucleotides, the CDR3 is TGCGCCAGCAGCTTGACAGTGACTAACTATGGCTACACCTTC.